The present entry profiles one T cell receptor beta chain with its context. Naive-designated CD8 cells lacked CD45RO, were positively enriched for CCR7, and omitted terminally differentiated effector memory CD45RA+ cells. The donors, all of them Caucasian adults, lived in Nashville, Tennessee. The data originate from a study of shared clonotypes between healthy human individuals. Investigators spread the genomic DNA of each subset evenly over several immunoSEQ plates. Methods used by the authors: ImmunoSEQ junction-only sequences lacked quality scores, so their filtering differed. The assay was immunoSEQ multiplex PCR, and TCRdb's table has in-frame clones only and misses some. For V, J and clone size, that table is used; D and trimming come from the DNA. This sample has under 2,000,000 clones; approximately 94% occur once, and the top ten carry less than 1.5%. Sequencing was performed on naive CD8+ T cells sorted from blood. The origin of this receptor is a man younger than 30 in good health.

CDR3 coding DNA: TGCGCCAGCAGCCACGACATTGAAGAGACCCAGTACTTC. Protein: CASSHDIEETQYF. The chain has TRBV5-1 and TRBJ2-5; D is ambiguous. This CDR3 has 13 residues. V dropped 4 bases and J dropped 3 bases, with 10 bases sitting between them. Germline CDR1 reads SGHRS; CDR2 reads YFSETQ.